What follows are 30 T cell receptor beta chains derived from one specimen sequenced in a study of early stage breast cancer tumors. Sequencing used immunoSEQ multiplex PCR; TCRdb keeps in-frame clones, though not all of them. The table includes around 53,000 clones, about 93% detected once. The sample was blood. The receptors originated from a person aged 65 to 85 with breast cancer.

This clone came up once. The V call is TRBV7-9, the J call TRBJ1-2, with 7 bases fitting TRBD1. There are 11 residues in the CDR3. V was clipped by 5 bases and J by 8 bases; unmatched bases: 2. Germline CDR1 is SEHNR and CDR2 is FQNEAQ (reference sequence). The CDR3 DNA reads TGTGCCAGCAGCCCGGGACAGGGCTACACCTTC. Translating gives CASSPGQGYTF.

This chain joins TRBV5-1 and TRBJ1-4; the match to TRBD1 covers 7 bases. The CDR3 sequence is 17 residues long. V lost 4 bases, J lost 2 bases, and 11 bases stayed unmatched. CDR1 is SGHRS and CDR2 is YFSETQ in the germline V gene. CDR3 loop: CASSRDVGDSTNEKLFF. CDR3 DNA sequence: TGCGCCAGCAGCCGAGATGTGGGGGACAGTACTAATGAAAAACTGTTTTTT.

The gene calls are TRBV5-1 and TRBJ2-7, with TRBD1 identical over 9 bases. Germline V gene data show CDR1 as SGHRS and CDR2 as YFSETQ. There are 15 residues in the CDR3. After removal of 0 bases from V and 2 bases from J, the junction contained 3 bases not matched to a gene. CDR3 sequence: CASSLGGTGTYEQYF. CDR3 nucleotides: TGCGCCAGCAGCTTGGGAGGGACAGGGACCTACGAGCAGTACTTC.

V and J are TRBV6-5 and TRBJ2-1; weak D call: TRBD1 (6 bases). The germline gives CDR1 MNHEY, CDR2 SVGAGI. This CDR3 has 12 amino acids. With 6 bases removed from V and 10 bases from J, the gap between germline ends came to 13 bases. The CDR3 here is CASRRAGTEQFF. The CDR3 region has the DNA TGTGCCAGCAGGAGAGCTGGGACAGAGCAGTTCTTC.

The genes are TRBV6-5 and TRBJ1-2, with 9 bases matching TRBD1. This CDR3 is built from 13 residues. Looked up from germline, CDR1 is MNHEY and CDR2 is SVGAGI. J was trimmed by 4 bases and V by 8 bases; bases with no gene match: 5. CDR3 coding DNA: TGTGCCAGCCGGTCGGGACAGGGCTATGGCTACACCTTC. Translation gives CASRSGQGYGYTF.

The chain uses TRBV6-5 and TRBJ2-7; D call uncertain. Germline CDR1 reads MNHEY; CDR2 reads SVGAGI. V dropped 5 bases and J dropped 0 bases, with 14 bases sitting between them. This CDR3 spans 15 amino acids. CDR3 nucleotide sequence: TGTGCCAGCAGTCTCGTGGGCAGCAGCTCCTACGAGCAGTACTTC. Residues: CASSLVGSSSYEQYF.

The V and J genes are TRBV5-4 and TRBJ1-6, with D perhaps matching TRBD1 (5 bases). Germline CDR1 SGHNT, CDR2 YYREEE (reference sequence). CDR3 length: 15 amino acids. V lost 4 bases to trimming and J lost 14 bases, with 22 bases between them. CDR3 in DNA: TGTGCCAGCAGCACGGCGGGGGTTTTAGCCTCCACCCTCCACTTT. This gives the protein CASSTAGVLASTLHF.

The CDR3 DNA reads as TGTGCCAGCAGTGAAGCACAGGGAAGCCTAAATACTCCTCCTGGCTACACCTTC. The encoded protein is CASSEAQGSLNTPPGYTF. The chain employs TRBV2 and TRBJ1-2, with D possibly matching TRBD1 (6 bases). V lost 0 bases and J lost 7, with 24 bases in between. The germline CDR1 and CDR2 sequences are SNHLY and FYNNEI. The CDR3 covers 18 residues. The whole variable domain, remainder taken from reference TRBV2 and TRBJ1-2, is EPEVTQTPSHQVTQMGQEVILRCVPISNHLYFYWYRQILGQKVEFLVSFYNNEISEKSEIFDDQFSVERPDGSNFTLKIRSTKLEDSAMYFCASSEAQGSLNTPPGYTFGSGTRLTVV.

The chain couples TRBV7-9 to TRBJ2-5; TRBD1 aligns across 8 bases. The V segment lost 5 bases and the J segment 3 bases; nucleotides outside the gene matches: 5. The CDR3 has 14 amino acids. Germline V CDR1 and CDR2: SEHNR, FQNEAQ (reference sequence). Written as DNA, the CDR3 is TGTGCCAGCAGCGACAGGGGATTGAAAGAGACCCAGTACTTC. Translated, it gives CASSDRGLKETQYF.

The chain links TRBV4-1 to TRBJ2-3, with D possibly matching TRBD2 (5 bases). V was clipped by 1 base and J by 2 bases, with 10 bases between them. Germline assignment: CDR1 MGHRA and CDR2 YSYEKL. The CDR3 has 15 amino acids. The CDR3, as DNA: TGCGCCAGCAGCCAAGGTAGAGGGAACACAGATACGCAGTATTTT. It translates to CASSQGRGNTDTQYF.

CDR3 coding DNA: TGTGCCAGTGGGGACAGGGGGGGCCTTGGGGCCAACGTCCTGACTTTC. Translation gives CASGDRGGLGANVLTF. This sequence joins TRBV19 and TRBJ2-6; 11 nucleotides line up with TRBD1. In germline, CDR1 is LNHDA, CDR2 SQIVND (reference sequence). After removal of 8 bases from V and 3 bases from J, the junction contained 6 bases not matched to a gene. This CDR3 is built from 16 residues.

The chain employs TRBV5-6 and TRBJ1-4; D possibly corresponds to TRBD1 (6 bases). V lost 0 bases and J 1 base, leaving 7 bases between the germline ends. CDR1 SGHDT and CDR2 YYEEEE come from the germline V gene. The CDR3 runs 15 residues. CDR3 nucleotides: TGTGCCAGCAGCTTGGCAGGGGTAACTAATGAAAAACTGTTTTTT. Protein: CASSLAGVTNEKLFF.

The V gene is TRBV5-1, the J gene TRBJ1-4; D is uncertain. V was shortened by 0 bases and J by 5 bases, with 5 bases between the two germline ends. Germline CDR1 and CDR2: SGHRS and YFSETQ. The CDR3 is 13 residues long. The CDR3 DNA sequence: TGCGCCAGCAGCTTGGGCGGAAATGAAAAACTGTTTTTT. Protein: CASSLGGNEKLFF.

The count of this clone is one. CDR3 sequence reads: CASSPGPAGGLADTQYF. As DNA, the CDR3 is TGTGCCAGCAGCCCTGGGCCAGCGGGAGGGCTAGCAGATACGCAGTATTTT. The rearrangement joins TRBV21-1 to TRBJ2-3; the table names TRBD2, a call not compared with the DNA. TRBV21-1 is reported as a pseudogene. The CDR3 extends over 17 amino acids.

The V and J genes are TRBV27 and TRBJ1-1; 7 positions agree with TRBD1. This CDR3 has 13 residues. Germline V CDR1 and CDR2: MNHEY, SMNVEV (reference sequence). The J segment lost 6 bases and the V segment lost 2 bases, leaving 3 bases of the junction unmatched. The CDR3 loop reads CASSLQGEAEAFF. DNA of the CDR3: TGTGCCAGCAGTTTACAGGGGGAAGCTGAAGCTTTCTTT.

The V gene is TRBV28, the J gene TRBJ1-5; TRBD1 aligns across 10 bases. The CDR3 runs 14 residues. Per germline, CDR1 MDHEN and CDR2 SYDVKM. Trimming took 5 bases from V and 6 from J; bases not matched to a gene: 4. CDR3: CASSLTGGSQPQHF. CDR3 coding DNA: TGTGCCAGCAGTCTGACAGGGGGCAGTCAGCCCCAGCATTTT.

V is TRBV7-9 and J is TRBJ1-3; TRBD1 might be the D (5 bases). Trimming removed 4 bases from V and 8 bases from J, with 15 bases in between. CDR1 SEHNR and CDR2 FQNEAQ come from the germline V gene (reference sequence). This CDR3 is 14 amino acids long. CDR3 sequence: CASSSLGGGYTIYF. The CDR3, as DNA: TGTGCCAGCAGCTCCCTCGGGGGGGGTTACACCATATATTTT.

CDR3 in amino acids: CSVTVSGKTQYF. The CDR3 coding sequence is TGCAGCGTTACCGTTTCAGGGAAGACCCAGTACTTC. The chain uses TRBV29-1 and TRBJ2-5, with a tentative D call TRBD1 (5 bases). CDR3 length: 12 amino acids. The germline V gene encodes CDR1 SQVTM and CDR2 ANQGSEA. V dropped 5 bases and J dropped 6 bases, with 13 bases sitting between them.

The chain joins TRBV6-5 to TRBJ1-2, with a possible D match to TRBD1 (6 bases). V shed 2 bases and J shed 7 bases, with 14 bases lying between them. Germline values: CDR1 MNHEY, CDR2 SVGAGI. The CDR3 spans 14 residues. CDR3 amino acids: CASSYLTGIGGYTF. The CDR3 DNA follows: TGTGCCAGCAGTTACCTTACAGGGATTGGTGGCTACACCTTC.

The chain has TRBV14 and TRBJ1-3; D unclear. Per germline, CDR1 SGHDN and CDR2 FVKESK. This CDR3 comprises 16 residues. V was cut by 0 bases and J by 4 bases, with 13 bases left in between. The CDR3 DNA is TGTGCCAGCAGCCAAGATAGAGCTTCCTCGGGAAACACCATATATTTT. This codes for CASSQDRASSGNTIYF.

The chain recombines TRBV19 with TRBJ2-5, with D possibly matching TRBD2 (6 bases). The CDR3 is made up of 12 amino acids. Germline V gives CDR1 LNHDA, CDR2 SQIVND (reference sequence). V lost 3 bases and J lost 4, with 6 bases in between. CDR3: CASSMRGETQYF. The CDR3 DNA sequence: TGTGCCAGTAGTATGCGGGGAGAGACCCAGTACTTC.

The chain recombines TRBV7-2 with TRBJ2-3, with D tentatively TRBD1 (5 bases). The V and J ends lost 1 base and 12 bases respectively, with 11 bases between them. The CDR3 runs 12 residues. Germline CDR1 reads SGHTA; CDR2 reads FQGNSA. The CDR3 DNA sequence: TGTGCCAGCAGCTTAGGGGGCGCGAATCAGTATTTT. Its translation is CASSLGGANQYF.

This clone was observed a single time. This chain links TRBV10-2 with TRBJ2-7, with D perhaps TRBD1 (6 bases). Trimming stripped 6 bases from V and 2 bases from J, with 11 bases between. Germline V lookup: CDR1 WSHSY, CDR2 SAAADI. The CDR3 contains 13 residues. The CDR3 DNA reads TGCGCCAGCAGGGACAGCGGTACCTACGAGCAGTACTTC. Translating gives CASRDSGTYEQYF.

This clone was recorded once. This chain joins TRBV5-1 and TRBJ2-3; 10 bases map to TRBD2. CDR3 length: 16 residues. Germline V lookup: CDR1 SGHRS, CDR2 YFSETQ. The ends lost 0 bases at V and 3 bases at J; junction bases unmatched: 4. CDR3 bases: TGCGCCAGCAGCTTGGAGCGGGGGGGCCCGACAGATACGCAGTATTTT. Translation gives CASSLERGGPTDTQYF.

The chain employs TRBV5-4 and TRBJ2-7; D perhaps matches TRBD2 (6 bases). The CDR3 runs to 14 residues. V was clipped by 2 bases and J by 1 base, with 10 bases between them. The V gene's germline CDR1 is SGHNT and CDR2 YYREEE (reference sequence). Here the CDR3 DNA reads TGTGCCAGCAGCTTCGTTGGGAGGTCCTACGAGCAGTACTTC. The encoded protein is CASSFVGRSYEQYF.

The table lists this clone with a count of one. The V call is TRBV30, the J call TRBJ2-3, with no clear D. This CDR3 region has 14 residues. The V end was cut by 4 bases, the J end by 0 bases, with 11 bases between. Germline lookup yields CDR1 GTSNPN and CDR2 SVGIG (reference sequence). The CDR3 spells CAWTPGPSTDTQYF. The CDR3 DNA is TGTGCCTGGACTCCTGGGCCCAGCACAGATACGCAGTATTTT.

The chain is built from TRBV19 and TRBJ2-1, with 7 bases matching TRBD2. The CDR3 is 16 residues long. Germline V gene sequence: CDR1 LNHDA, CDR2 SQIVND (reference sequence). V lost 5 bases and J lost 0; bases outside the gene matches: 7. The CDR3 protein is CASSAASGGSYNEQFF. As DNA, the CDR3 is TGTGCCAGTAGTGCCGCTAGCGGAGGCTCCTACAATGAGCAGTTCTTC. Complete variable domain (other parts from reference TRBV19 and TRBJ2-1): DGGITQSPKYLFRKEGQNVTLSCEQNLNHDAMYWYRQDPGQGLRLIYYSQIVNDFQKGDIAEGYSVSREKKESFPLTVTSAQKNPTAFYLCASSAASGGSYNEQFFGPGTRLTVL.

This sequence joins TRBV11-3 and TRBJ2-7; D gene ambiguous. The germline gives CDR1 SGHNT, CDR2 YENEEA. The V end was cut by 0 bases, the J end by 4 bases, with 7 bases between. The CDR3 is 13 amino acids. Written as DNA, the CDR3 is TGTGCCAGCAGCTTAGATCGAGGTTACGAGCAGTACTTC. This codes for CASSLDRGYEQYF.

About this clone: One junction end disagrees with the germline gene, perhaps due to a read error. The chain recombines TRBV11-2 with TRBJ2-7, with D perhaps matching TRBD1 (6 bases). CDR1 SGHAT and CDR2 FQNNGV come from the germline V gene. The CDR3 runs 14 residues. The DNA of the CDR3 is TGTGCCAGCAGCTTCGACAGGTCCTCCTCCGAGCAGTACTTC. Encoded protein: CASSFDRSSSEQYF.

V is TRBV9 and J is TRBJ2-1; 7 nucleotides align to TRBD1. The J segment lost 3 bases and the V segment lost 6 bases, leaving 6 bases of the junction unmatched. The CDR3 consists of 14 residues. In germline, CDR1 is SGDLS, CDR2 YYNGEE. Written as DNA, the CDR3 is TGTGCCAGCACCGAAAGGGACAGCTACAATGAGCAGTTCTTC. This translates into CASTERDSYNEQFF.